Each of the 32 T cell receptor beta chains below was sequenced from the same sample in a study of spatial heterogeneity in lung cancer (dated by TCRdb to between 2018 and 2021). Library preparation employed 5' RACE. Sequencing used a NextSeq 500. The raw public data were reprocessed by TCRdb itself: fastp quality trimming at Q25, MiXCR clonotype calling, in-frame beta chains only. Each CDR3 protein appears once, grouped with its most common genes and DNA. The sample table lists around 10,000 distinct CDR3 sequences, around 3.6% of them with a count of one. 6.5% to 9.5% of the sample is in the top ten clones. Reading the label with the study, this specimen's time point is: sample taken at primary tumor resection. Whole RNA extracted from tumor and nontumor lung tissue, or from cryopreserved PBMC samples, was used for TCR sequencing without cell sorting. The input for sequencing was normal lung tissue next to the tumor, taken at surgery. The receptors were gathered from a male donor with early-stage non-small cell lung cancer.

In its sample, this clonotype was seen many times. The chain couples TRBV25-1 to TRBJ2-3, with no clear D. The length of the CDR3 is 14 residues. Germline V CDR1 and CDR2: MGHDK, SYGVNS. V was cut by 0 bases and J by 2 bases, with 6 bases left in between. The CDR3 is CASSEYTYTDTQYF. In DNA form, the CDR3 reads TGTGCCAGCAGTGAATACACTTACACAGATACGCAGTATTTT.

By frequency in the sample, this clonotype is medium-sized. The chain carries TRBV11-2 and TRBJ2-3, with 7 nucleotides matching TRBD1. The CDR3 runs to 13 residues. V shed 5 bases and J 4 bases; nucleotides not matched to a gene: 3. In germline, CDR1 is SGHAT, CDR2 FQNNGV. Here the CDR3 reads CASSVGTADTQYF. The CDR3 DNA is TGTGCCAGCAGCGTCGGGACAGCAGATACGCAGTATTTT.

In this sample, this clonotype turned up many times. The J gene is TRBJ1-6, the V gene TRBV12-3 or TRBV12-4; perhaps TRBD1 as D (5 bases). Trimming left V 2 bases short and J 9 bases short, with 20 bases between. The CDR3 is 17 amino acids. CDR3 sequence reads: CASSLNLQVGVVSPLHF. The CDR3 DNA follows: TGTGCCAGCAGTTTAAATCTTCAGGTGGGGGTAGTTTCACCCCTCCACTTT.

This clonotype was seen a few times. This may come from a read error, since a much larger clone is one base off. The rearrangement links TRBV29-1 to TRBJ2-3, with D perhaps given as TRBD1 or TRBD2 (5 bases each). Trimming cost V 7 bases and J 0 bases, with 11 bases left between them. The CDR3 totals 13 residues. Germline loops: CDR1 SQVTM, CDR2 ANQGSEA. The chain's CDR3 is CSARGHSTDTQYF. The CDR3 bases are TGCAGCGCACGGGGCCATAGCACAGATACGCAGTATTTT.

This clonotype turned up a few times. The chain couples TRBV27 to TRBJ2-7, with 10 nucleotides matching TRBD2. The CDR3 consists of 14 residues. With 7 bases clipped from V and 5 bases from J, the junction kept 8 bases outside the gene matches. Germline assignment: CDR1 MNHEY and CDR2 SMNVEV (reference sequence). The chain's CDR3 is CASTTSGRGNEQYF. DNA of the CDR3: TGTGCCAGCACCACAAGCGGGAGGGGGAACGAGCAGTACTTC.

This clonotype showed up just a few times. V usage is TRBV7-6 and J usage is TRBJ2-1; TRBD2 agrees at 10 bases. Germline loops: CDR1 SGHVS, CDR2 FNYEAQ. Unmatched junction bases numbered 8, after V lost 5 bases and J lost 7 bases. CDR3 length: 15 amino acids. CDR3 loop: CASSAGTSVRNEQFF. The CDR3 region has the DNA TGTGCCAGCAGCGCAGGGACTAGCGTGAGAAATGAGCAGTTCTTC.

This clonotype came up many times. The chain recombines TRBV20-1 with TRBJ2-7, with 11 bases identical to TRBD2. This CDR3 contains 15 residues. Germline values: CDR1 DFQATT, CDR2 SNEGSKA (reference sequence). The J segment lost 3 bases and the V segment lost 0 bases, leaving 4 bases of the junction unmatched. The CDR3 loop reads CSARDLTSGVYEQYF. DNA of the CDR3: TGCAGTGCTAGAGACCTGACTAGCGGGGTCTACGAGCAGTACTTC.

This clonotype was observed many times. The chain recombines TRBV2 with TRBJ2-7; TRBD1 matches 7 bases. Germline V gives CDR1 SNHLY, CDR2 FYNNEI. This CDR3 comprises 13 residues. Trimming cost V 7 bases and J 3 bases; bases outside gene matches: 6. CDR3 nucleotides: TGTGCCAGCACCCCCGGGACAGACTACGAGCAGTACTTC. This translates into CASTPGTDYEQYF.

Many counts were recorded for this clonotype. The chain employs TRBV4-2 and TRBJ2-1; D is undetermined. The CDR3 spans 13 residues. V was cut by 1 base and J by 8 bases, with 9 bases left in between. Germline values: CDR1 LGHNA, CDR2 YNFKEQ. The chain's CDR3 is CASSQGENYEQFF. The CDR3 DNA follows: TGTGCCAGCAGCCAAGGTGAAAATTATGAGCAGTTCTTC.

The sample holds many counts of this clonotype. This chain connects TRBV11-2 to TRBJ2-7, with D maybe TRBD2 (6 bases). Trimming took off 5 bases at V and 4 bases at J, with 9 bases between the two ends. Germline CDR1 SGHAT, CDR2 FQNNGV. The CDR3 extends over 12 amino acids. CDR3 bases: TGTGCCAGCAGCCAAGGGAGGTACGAGCAGTACTTC. This sequence encodes CASSQGRYEQYF.

This clonotype was seen ten or more times. The rearrangement joins TRBV5-1 to TRBJ2-5, with TRBD2 matching 8 bases. J lost 1 base, V lost 2 bases, and 4 bases had no gene match. The germline gives CDR1 SGHRS, CDR2 YFSETQ. The CDR3 sequence is 15 residues long. The CDR3 nucleotides read TGCGCCAGCAGCTTTACCGGGACTAGCCAAGAGACCCAGTACTTC. It yields the protein CASSFTGTSQETQYF. The full variable domain, its missing parts supplied by reference TRBV5-1 and TRBJ2-5, is KAGVTQTPRYLIKTRGQQVTLSCSPISGHRSVSWYQQTPGQGLQFLFEYFSETQRNKGNFPGRFSGRQFSNSRSEMNVSTLELGDSALYLCASSFTGTSQETQYFGPGTRLLVL.

This clonotype was seen repeatedly, ten times or more. The chain uses TRBV27 and TRBJ2-7; TRBD2 matches at 11 bases. V gave up 6 bases and J gave up 2 bases; unmatched junction bases: 0. CDR1 is MNHEY and CDR2 is SMNVEV in the germline V gene (reference sequence). This CDR3 spans 13 amino acids. The CDR3 nucleotides read TGTGCCAGCAGGGGACTAGCGGCCTACGAGCAGTACTTC. It translates to CASRGLAAYEQYF.

This clonotype was found many times. The chain has TRBV4-3 and TRBJ2-3; D is possibly TRBD1 (6 bases). With 4 bases removed from V and 2 bases from J, the gap between germline ends came to 13 bases. The CDR3 has 15 residues. Germline-derived CDR1 and CDR2 are LGHNA and YSLEER. CDR3 nucleotide sequence: TGCGCCAGCAGCCGGCAGGGGATGGTCACAGATACGCAGTATTTT. It codes for CASSRQGMVTDTQYF.

This clonotype has a count of ten or more. V usage is TRBV5-4 and J usage is TRBJ2-3, with unresolved D. CDR1 and CDR2 from the germline V gene are SGHNT and YYREEE (reference sequence). Trimming removed 0 bases at V and 2 bases at J, with 7 bases between. The CDR3 extends over 14 amino acids. CDR3 protein: CASSLEQTTDTQYF. The CDR3 bases are TGTGCCAGCAGCTTGGAGCAGACCACAGATACGCAGTATTTT.

Many counts were recorded for this clonotype. This sequence joins TRBV6-5 and TRBJ1-1, with D unclear. Germline loops: CDR1 MNHEY, CDR2 SVGAGI. The CDR3 loop spans 14 amino acids. Trimming shortened V by 0 bases and J by 4 bases, and 9 bases separated the two germline ends. DNA of the CDR3: TGTGCCAGCAGTTACTCAGTAGGGAGCACTGAAGCTTTCTTT. Protein: CASSYSVGSTEAFF.

Many counts were recorded for this clonotype. This chain joins TRBV20-1 and TRBJ2-7; D remains ambiguous. The CDR3 is made up of 14 amino acids. Germline V gives CDR1 DFQATT, CDR2 SNEGSKA (reference sequence). The V gene lost 3 bases and the J gene lost 3 bases, with 15 bases spanning the gap. The CDR3 DNA follows: TGCAGTGCTAGCGGCTCTTCTAGTTTCTACGAGCAGTACTTC. Translating gives CSASGSSSFYEQYF.

This clonotype was seen at least ten times. This chain's CDR3 is CATSRERQTMREQFF. The DNA for the CDR3 is TGTGCCACCAGCAGAGAACGGCAAACAATGAGGGAGCAGTTCTTC. V gene TRBV15 combines with J gene TRBJ2-1; no clear D. This CDR3 is built from 15 residues. V was shortened by 0 bases and J by 10 bases, with 16 bases between the two germline ends. The germline V gene has CDR1 LNHNV and CDR2 YYDKDF (reference sequence). The full variable domain, rest sourced from reference TRBV15 and TRBJ2-1, is DAMVIQNPRYQVTQFGKPVTLSCSQTLNHNVMYWYQQKSSQAPKLLFHYYDKDFNNEADTPDNFQSRRPNTSFCFLDIRSPGLGDTAMYLCATSRERQTMREQFFGPGTRLTVL.

This clonotype was found many times. The CDR3 DNA reads TGTGCCAGCAGTGAGTCAGGGGGCAATCAGCCCCAGCATTTT. Its translation: CASSESGGNQPQHF. J is TRBJ1-5 and V is TRBV2, with D maybe TRBD1 (6 bases). This CDR3 has 14 residues. Trimming left V 3 bases short and J 2 bases short, with 8 bases between. CDR1 is SNHLY and CDR2 is FYNNEI in the germline V gene.

This clonotype was seen repeatedly, ten times or more. The rearrangement links TRBV19 to TRBJ1-5; D not resolved. V shed 3 bases and J shed 0 bases, with 12 bases lying between them. The CDR3 is 16 amino acids. Germline CDR1 is LNHDA and CDR2 is SQIVND (reference sequence). CDR3 coding DNA: TGTGCCAGTAGTATTAGTTCCAGTAATAGCAATCAGCCCCAGCATTTT. Translated: CASSISSSNSNQPQHF.

Ten or more counts support this clonotype. The rearrangement links TRBV3-1 to TRBJ2-1, with TRBD2 identical over 15 bases. The CDR3 length is 17 residues. Unmatched junction bases numbered 5, after V lost 2 bases and J lost 6 bases. Looked up from germline, CDR1 is LGHDT and CDR2 is YNNKEL (reference sequence). The CDR3, as DNA: TGTGCCAGCAGCCAACCGCGGACTAGCGGGAGGGCCAATGAGCAGTTCTTC. Its protein product is CASSQPRTSGRANEQFF.

Ten or more counts support this clonotype. The rearrangement links TRBV12-3 or TRBV12-4 to TRBJ1-4; 9 bases are shared with TRBD1. CDR3 size: 13 residues. V gave up 2 bases and J gave up 8 bases; unmatched junction bases: 0. The CDR3 sequence: CASSLTGGEKLFF. CDR3 coding DNA: TGTGCCAGCAGTTTAACAGGGGGCGAAAAACTGTTTTTT.

The rearrangement joins TRBV7-2 to TRBJ1-1; D unresolved. Germline V CDR1 and CDR2: SGHTA, FQGNSA. V lost 1 base and J 2 bases, leaving 8 bases between the germline ends. The length of the CDR3 is 14 residues. CDR3 in amino acids: CASSLGSGNTEAFF. The CDR3 coding sequence is TGTGCCAGCAGCTTAGGCTCAGGAAACACTGAAGCTTTCTTT.

This chain links TRBV20-1 with TRBJ2-1, with D possibly matching TRBD1 (5 bases). The CDR3 extends over 14 amino acids. Germline V gene lookup returns CDR1 DFQATT and CDR2 SNEGSKA (reference sequence). V was pared by 1 base and J by 7 bases, with 14 bases between. Here the CDR3 reads CSARVAEHRNEQFF. CDR3 sequence (DNA): TGCAGTGCTAGAGTGGCGGAGCACAGGAATGAGCAGTTCTTC.

At least ten counts were recorded for this clonotype. The chain uses TRBV6-6 and TRBJ2-7; D is possibly TRBD1 (5 bases). The CDR3 has 13 amino acids. V gave up 7 bases and J gave up 1 base, with 11 bases separating them. The germline CDR1 and CDR2 sequences are MNHNY and SVGAGI (reference sequence). In DNA form, the CDR3 reads TGTGCCAGCACGTGGGGCAGTTCCTACGAGCAGTACTTC. Its protein is CASTWGSSYEQYF.

This clonotype has only a few counts. The chain is built from TRBV21-1 and TRBJ1-2. TRBV21-1 corresponds to a pseudogene. This CDR3 spans 16 amino acids. Here the CDR3 reads CASSKVGETSNYGYTF. For the CDR3, the DNA is TGTGCCAGCAGCAAAGTTGGGGAGACTTCTAACTATGGCTACACCTTC.

This clonotype has a count of ten or more. J is TRBJ2-2 and V is TRBV6-5, with 11 nucleotides matching TRBD2. The CDR3 loop spans 14 amino acids. CDR1 is MNHEY, CDR2 SVGAGI, per germline. V lost 6 bases to trimming and J lost 4 bases; unmatched junction nucleotides: 1. CDR3 nucleotides: TGTGCCAGCAGACTAGCGGGGGCCACCGGGGAGCTGTTTTTT. Protein sequence: CASRLAGATGELFF.

By its share, this clonotype is medium-sized. V gene TRBV20-1 combines with J gene TRBJ1-1; D remains ambiguous. From germline, CDR1 is DFQATT and CDR2 SNEGSKA (reference sequence). V was pared by 1 base and J by 1 base, with 4 bases between. The CDR3 contains 12 residues. The CDR3 DNA sequence: TGCAGTGCTAGAGGACCGAACACTGAAGCTTTCTTT. Translated: CSARGPNTEAFF.

This clonotype was counted at least ten times. The rearrangement joins TRBV6-5 to TRBJ1-3; maybe TRBD1 (5 bases). The V gene lost 7 bases and the J gene lost 3 bases, with 13 bases spanning the gap. The germline CDR1 and CDR2 sequences are MNHEY and SVGAGI. The CDR3 spans 14 residues. CDR3 DNA: TGTGCCAGCACCTGGAGGCAGGGTGGAAACACCATATATTTT. It translates to CASTWRQGGNTIYF.

By share, this clonotype ranks as medium-sized (0.01 to 0.1%). This chain connects TRBV28 to TRBJ2-5; TRBD2 agrees at 13 bases. CDR1 is MDHEN and CDR2 is SYDVKM in the germline V gene. The CDR3 sequence is 17 residues long. J lost 5 bases, V lost 5 bases, and 11 bases had no gene match. In DNA form, the CDR3 reads TGTGCCAGCAGTACCCTTACTAGCGGGAGGGCGTGGGAGACCCAGTACTTC. Its protein is CASSTLTSGRAWETQYF.

This clonotype was detected ten times or more. The chain recombines TRBV10-2 with TRBJ2-5, with 9 bases that match TRBD2. The J segment lost 3 bases and the V segment lost 6 bases, leaving 2 bases of the junction unmatched. CDR1 is WSHSY and CDR2 is SAAADI in the germline V gene. This CDR3 comprises 13 residues. The CDR3 loop reads CASSRGGEETQYF. CDR3 nucleotide sequence: TGCGCCAGCAGCCGCGGGGGGGAAGAGACCCAGTACTTC.

This clonotype was counted many times. The genes are TRBV19 and TRBJ2-3; 8 nucleotides align to TRBD1. Germline lookup yields CDR1 LNHDA and CDR2 SQIVND (reference sequence). CDR3 length: 15 residues. Losses at the gene ends were 6 bases for V and 0 bases for J; bases not matched to a gene: 5. The CDR3 is CASRPGGFSTDTQYF. As DNA, the CDR3 is TGTGCCAGTAGACCAGGGGGCTTTAGCACAGATACGCAGTATTTT.

This clonotype was seen many times. V gene TRBV2 combines with J gene TRBJ1-1; 8 bases align to TRBD1. This CDR3 spans 13 amino acids. The V segment lost 7 bases and the J segment 3 bases; nucleotides outside the gene matches: 4. CDR1 is SNHLY, CDR2 FYNNEI, per germline. CDR3 sequence (DNA): TGTGCCAGCACCAAGGACAGGGACACTGAAGCTTTCTTT. Encoded protein: CASTKDRDTEAFF.